Listed below are T cell receptor beta chains from one sample, sequenced in a study of control samples from healthy donors and cancer patients. TCRdb keeps only in-frame clones here, not all; method: immunoSEQ multiplex PCR. The sample includes 150,000 to 200,000 clones, 80% to 90% of them seen just once. The sample taken for sequencing was blood. The receptors stem from a man between 18 and 29 years old in good health. Each CDR3 is given with its conserved first and last residue. Each record gives: V gene, clone size, CDR3 length, D gene, J gene, CDR3 protein, CDR3 DNA. The D gene is left open where the match is weak. For some rows the clone size is stated as once, few or many, or as a class when expanded; others skip it.

TRBV28	NA	17	NA	TRBJ1-6	CASKPGQSRSYNSPLHF	TGTGCCAGCAAACCGGGACAAAGTCGATCCTATAATTCACCCCTCCACTTT
TRBV24-1	NA	14	NA	TRBJ2-5	CATSDFGGQETQYF	TGTGCCACCAGTGATTTCGGAGGCCAAGAGACCCAGTACTTC
TRBV9	NA	17	TRBD2	TRBJ2-3	CASSGTSGGAVPDTQYF	TGTGCCAGCAGCGGGACTAGCGGGGGGGCTGTACCAGATACGCAGTATTTT
TRBV2	NA	13	NA	TRBJ2-7	CASSGGSEYEQYF	TGTGCCAGCAGTGGTGGATCCGAATACGAGCAGTACTTC
TRBV6-2/TRBV6-3	NA	16	TRBD1	TRBJ2-7	CASSYSGTGRNYEQYF	TGTGCCAGCAGTTACTCCGGGACAGGCCGAAACTACGAGCAGTACTTC
TRBV3-1/TRBV3-2	NA	16	NA	TRBJ2-1	CASSHSRDSSYNEQFF	TGTGCCAGCAGCCATAGCCGGGACTCCTCCTACAATGAGCAGTTCTTC
TRBV18	NA	16	NA	TRBJ1-4	CASSPSQDPTNEKLFF	TGTGCCAGCTCACCATCCCAGGACCCAACTAATGAAAAACTGTTTTTT
TRBV7-8	NA	13	NA	TRBJ2-7	CASSLSSHYEQYF	TGTGCCAGCAGCTTATCGTCACACTACGAGCAGTACTTC
TRBV14	NA	15	NA	TRBJ2-7	CASSQDRGLSYEQYF	TGTGCCAGCAGCCAAGATCGGGGGCTCTCCTACGAGCAGTACTTC
TRBV19	NA	12	NA	TRBJ2-3	CASSRDTERQYF	TGTGCCAGTAGTAGGGACACCGAACGACAGTATTTT
TRBV30	NA	15	NA	TRBJ2-3	CAWSQRAELGDTQYF	TGTGCCTGGAGCCAACGGGCGGAACTGGGGGATACGCAGTATTTT
TRBV6-5	NA	16	TRBD1	TRBJ1-4	CASSYSRTGGLQKLFF	TGTGCCAGCAGTTATAGCAGGACAGGGGGCTTGCAAAAACTGTTTTTT
TRBV6-5	NA	13	TRBD2	TRBJ2-5	CARKTSSVETQYF	TGTGCCAGGAAGACTAGCTCAGTAGAGACCCAGTACTTC
TRBV28	once	17	TRBD1	TRBJ1-5	CASSFPPGTGGYQPQHF	TGTGCCAGCAGTTTCCCCCCCGGAACAGGGGGCTATCAGCCCCAGCATTTT
TRBV6-2/TRBV6-3	NA	16	NA	TRBJ2-2	CASSLAGTHWTGELFF	TGTGCCAGCAGTTTGGCGGGGACGCATTGGACCGGGGAGCTGTTTTTT
TRBV7-2	NA	17	TRBD2	TRBJ2-2	CASSLETGLAVGGELFF	TGTGCCAGCAGCTTAGAGACGGGACTAGCGGTTGGCGGGGAGCTGTTTTTT
TRBV2	NA	16	TRBD2	TRBJ2-2	CATMGPLAGNTGELFF	TGTGCCACCATGGGACCCTTAGCGGGTAACACCGGGGAGCTGTTTTTT
TRBV28	NA	13	NA	TRBJ2-7	CASSPKQGLKQYF	TGTGCCAGCAGTCCCAAGCAGGGCCTAAAGCAGTACTTC
TRBV3-1/TRBV3-2	NA	14	NA	TRBJ2-7	CASSYGASSYEQYF	TGTGCCAGCAGCTATGGGGCCAGCTCCTACGAGCAGTACTTC
TRBV5-4	NA	12	NA	TRBJ2-1	CASSLPYNEQFF	TGTGCCAGCAGCTTGCCCTACAATGAGCAGTTCTTC